This TCR beta chain emerged from a study of Graves' ophthalmopathy and Graves' hyperthyroidism. Findings and limits, study-wide: A classifier, a 13-signature model, separated ophthalmopathy from stable hyperthyroidism with 85% to 90% sensitivity and 65% to 83% specificity. A majority of expanded thyroid clonotypes exceeding 0.001 frequency were likewise present in blood.

The CDR3 spans 14 residues. Germline-derived CDR1 and CDR2 are LNHDA and SQIVND (reference sequence). V lost 11 bases to trimming and J lost 9 bases, with 23 bases between them. Researchers took RNA transcripts and amplified TCR beta CDR3 regions from them. First-round RT-PCR employed HTBI primers, with a second-round multiplex PCR after it. TCRdb reprocessed the multiplex PCR reads via MiXCR and lists one record per CDR3 protein. The top ten hold 44% of the sample, which has about 740,000 distinct CDR3 sequences, approximately 40% seen once. For this clonotype: Its matching antigen is unknown.

The chain carries TRBV19 and TRBJ1-5; maybe TRBD1 (5 bases). Sample: peripheral blood. This TCR came from an adult man with Graves' ophthalmopathy. CDR3 sequence (DNA): TGTGCCTGGAGTGGGGGACCCAGTCGGGGGCCCCAGCATTTT. Its protein product is CAWSGGPSRGPQHF. Together with reference TRBV19 and TRBJ1-5, the CDR3 gives the full variable domain: DGGITQSPKYLFRKEGQNVTLSCEQNLNHDAMYWYRQDPGQGLRLIYYSQIVNDFQKGDIAEGYSVSREKKESFPLTVTSAQKNPTAFYLCAWSGGPSRGPQHFGDGTRLSIL.